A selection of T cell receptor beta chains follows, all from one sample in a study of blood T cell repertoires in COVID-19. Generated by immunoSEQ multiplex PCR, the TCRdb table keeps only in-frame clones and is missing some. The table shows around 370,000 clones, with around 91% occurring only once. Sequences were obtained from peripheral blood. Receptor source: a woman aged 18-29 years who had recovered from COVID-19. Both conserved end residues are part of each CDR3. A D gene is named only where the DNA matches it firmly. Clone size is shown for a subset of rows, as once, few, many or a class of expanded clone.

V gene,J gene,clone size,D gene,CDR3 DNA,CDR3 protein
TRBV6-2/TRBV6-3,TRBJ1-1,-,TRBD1,TGTGCCAGCAGTTACTCGACAGGGGGTGGGAACACTGAAGCTTTCTTT,CASSYSTGGGNTEAFF
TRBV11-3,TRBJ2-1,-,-,TGTGCCAGCAGCCCGTCCGGGAGCTCCTACAATGAGCAGTTCTTC,CASSPSGSSYNEQFF
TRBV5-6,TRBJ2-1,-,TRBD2,TGTGCCAGCAGCCTGAAGACTAGCCGACGCTCCTACAATGAGCAGTTCTTC,CASSLKTSRRSYNEQFF
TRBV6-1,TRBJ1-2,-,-,TGTGCCAGCAGTGACGTAGGACTCTATGGCTACACCTTC,CASSDVGLYGYTF
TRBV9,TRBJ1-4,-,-,TGTGCCAGCAGCGTAGATCGGGGGACCGGGGTAGAAGGTGAAAAACTGTTTTTT,CASSVDRGTGVEGEKLFF
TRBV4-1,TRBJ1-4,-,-,TGCGCCAGCAGCCAAGAAATAGGGAGTCGGGAAAAACTGTTTTTT,CASSQEIGSREKLFF
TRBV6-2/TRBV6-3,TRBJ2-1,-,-,TGTGCCAGCAGTGAGCGCCCGACTCGTCGTGACAATGAGCAGTTCTTC,CASSERPTRRDNEQFF
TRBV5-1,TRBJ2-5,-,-,TGCGCCAGCAGCCAGGGGTTCGAGACCCAGTACTTC,CASSQGFETQYF
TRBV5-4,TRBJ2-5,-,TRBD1,TGTGCCAGCAGCTTGGTGGGACAGGGTGCGGAGACCCAGTACTTC,CASSLVGQGAETQYF
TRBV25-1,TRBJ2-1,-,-,TGTGCCAGCAGTGAATCTGTGCGGCAGCACAATGAGCAGTTCTTC,CASSESVRQHNEQFF
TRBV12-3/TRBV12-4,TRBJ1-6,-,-,TGTGCCAGCAGTTCAGGGCACGGCTCACCCCTCCACTTT,CASSSGHGSPLHF
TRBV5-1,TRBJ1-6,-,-,TGCGCCAGCAGCCCCGGGGGGGGAGAGGATTCACCCCTCCACTTT,CASSPGGGEDSPLHF
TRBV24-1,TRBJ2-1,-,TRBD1,TGTGCCACCCACTGGGCGGGACAGGGGGCTGAGCAGTTCTTC,CATHWAGQGAEQFF
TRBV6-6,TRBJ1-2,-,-,TGTGCCAGCGGACAGCGAGAGAACTATGGCTACACCTTC,CASGQRENYGYTF
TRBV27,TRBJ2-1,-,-,TGTGCCAGCAGTCCACGTGTAGTCTGGTCCTACAATGAGCAGTTCTTC,CASSPRVVWSYNEQFF
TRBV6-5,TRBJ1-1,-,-,TGTGCCAGCAGTTACACTGATCACAGGCGTGAAGCTTTCTTT,CASSYTDHRREAFF
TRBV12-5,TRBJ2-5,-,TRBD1,TGTGCTAGTGGACGGAGAATCCAGGGGGCCCAAGAGACCCAGTACTTC,CASGRRIQGAQETQYF
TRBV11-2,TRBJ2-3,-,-,TGTGCCAGCAGCTCCACTTCGACAATCTACCACACAGATACGCAGTATTTT,CASSSTSTIYHTDTQYF
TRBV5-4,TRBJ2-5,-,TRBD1,TGTGCCAGCAGCTTACCGAGGACAGGGAGGGAGACCCAGTACTTC,CASSLPRTGRETQYF
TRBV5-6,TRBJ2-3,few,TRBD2,TGTGCCAGCAGCTACGGACTAGCGGGGTCCGGAACGCAGTATTTT,CASSYGLAGSGTQYF
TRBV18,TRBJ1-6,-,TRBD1,TGTGCCAGCTCCCAAAGGGACAGTGATAATTCACCCCTCCACTTT,CASSQRDSDNSPLHF
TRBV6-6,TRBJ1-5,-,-,TGTGCCAGCAGTTACCAGCGGCTGAACTTTAATCAGCCCCAGCATTTT,CASSYQRLNFNQPQHF
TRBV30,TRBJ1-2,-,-,TGTGCCAACAGGGTGGGTCCGAACTATGGCTACACCTTC,CANRVGPNYGYTF
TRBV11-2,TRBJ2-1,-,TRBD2,TGTGCCAGCAGCCAGGGACTAGACGCCTACAATGAGCAGTTCTTC,CASSQGLDAYNEQFF
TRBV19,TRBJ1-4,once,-,TGTGCCAGTAGTACACGACAGGCCGTTAATGAAAAACTGTTTTTT,CASSTRQAVNEKLFF
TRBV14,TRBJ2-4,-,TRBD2,TGTGCCAGCACCCTTGCGGGGGGGCGCATTCAGTACTTC,CASTLAGGRIQYF
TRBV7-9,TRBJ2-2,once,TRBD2,TGTGCCATCCTACTAGCGGGAGGGCCGCCCGGGGAGCTGTTTTTT,CAILLAGGPPGELFF
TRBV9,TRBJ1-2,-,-,TGTGCCAGCAGCCCACGTATGGACAACTCGCTCGGCTACACCTTC,CASSPRMDNSLGYTF
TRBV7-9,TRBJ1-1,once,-,TGTGCCAGCAGCCCTAGGATTTACGGCACTGAAGCTTTCTTT,CASSPRIYGTEAFF
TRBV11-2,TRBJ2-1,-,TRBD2,TGTGCCAGCAGGACGAGCGGGAGTTACAATGAGCAGTTCTTC,CASRTSGSYNEQFF
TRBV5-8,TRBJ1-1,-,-,TGTGCCAGCAGTCCCAGGACAGACCAAGGAACTGAAGCTTTCTTT,CASSPRTDQGTEAFF
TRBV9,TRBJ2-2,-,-,TGTGCCAGCAGAGACGACTCCAGGGGGGCGGCCGGGGAGCTGTTTTTT,CASRDDSRGAAGELFF
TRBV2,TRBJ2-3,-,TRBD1,TGTGCCATCTCAAGAATCGGGACAGGGGCCGATACGCAGTATTTT,CAISRIGTGADTQYF